Each of the 27 T cell receptor beta chains below was sequenced from the same sample in a study of naive and memory T cell subsets. Four PCR rounds used nested alpha and beta constant region primers plus the SP2 primer. TCRdb reprocessed the 5' RACE reads via MiXCR and lists one record per CDR3 protein. The sample includes over 45,000 distinct CDR3 sequences, around 5% seen only once; the top ten take around 0.84%. A UMI-containing oligonucleotide was joined by 3' ligation to the TCR cDNA template. These receptors came from a female donor in good health.

This clonotype was detected many times. This sequence joins TRBV3-1 and TRBJ2-7; D might be TRBD1 (6 bases). CDR1 LGHDT and CDR2 YNNKEL come from the germline V gene (reference sequence). This CDR3 is 15 amino acids long. V was shortened by 1 base and J by 2 bases, with 12 bases between the two germline ends. This CDR3 is CASSQASTGPYEQYF. The DNA for the CDR3 is TGTGCCAGCAGCCAAGCCTCGACAGGACCCTACGAGCAGTACTTC.

This clonotype was detected ten times or more. V gene TRBV5-1 combines with J gene TRBJ2-7; maybe TRBD2 (5 bases). The germline V gene has CDR1 SGHRS and CDR2 YFSETQ. V was cut by 4 bases and J by 5 bases, with 16 bases left in between. This CDR3 has 14 amino acids. The CDR3 coding sequence is TGCGCCAGCAGCGTACCCGGGATTAATGACGAGCAGTACTTC. This gives the protein CASSVPGINDEQYF.

This clonotype was observed many times. The CDR3, as DNA: TGTGCCAGCAGCGGGACTTGGAACACCGGGGAGCTGTTTTTT. This gives the protein CASSGTWNTGELFF. The V and J genes are TRBV2 and TRBJ2-2; D might be TRBD2 (6 bases). Trimming stripped 6 bases from V and 1 base from J, with 9 bases between. The CDR3 totals 14 residues. Germline V gene sequence: CDR1 SNHLY, CDR2 FYNNEI. The full variable domain, rest sourced from reference TRBV2 and TRBJ2-2, is EPEVTQTPSHQVTQMGQEVILRCVPISNHLYFYWYRQILGQKVEFLVSFYNNEISEKSEIFDDQFSVERPDGSNFTLKIRSTKLEDSAMYFCASSGTWNTGELFFGEGSRLTVL.

This clonotype has more than one count but fewer than ten. V is TRBV24-1 and J is TRBJ1-2; no reliable D call. Trimming cost V 3 bases and J 0 bases, with 7 bases left between them. CDR1 is KGHDR, CDR2 SFDVKD, per germline. CDR3 size: 14 residues. CDR3: CATSDPGPNYGYTF. The CDR3 coding sequence is TGTGCCACCAGTGATCCGGGCCCTAACTATGGCTACACCTTC.

This clonotype was observed many times. The DNA of the CDR3 is TGTGCCAGCAACCCCAGGGGTAGGACTGAAGCTTTCTTT. This codes for CASNPRGRTEAFF. V usage is TRBV27 and J usage is TRBJ1-1, with D perhaps TRBD1 (6 bases). Germline loops: CDR1 MNHEY, CDR2 SMNVEV (reference sequence). This CDR3 spans 13 amino acids. The V gene lost 7 bases and the J gene lost 5 bases, with 14 bases spanning the gap.

The sample holds many counts of this clonotype. The rearrangement joins TRBV7-2 to TRBJ2-5; D possibly uses TRBD1 or TRBD2 (5 bases each). Trimming left V 5 bases short and J 3 bases short, with 10 bases between. The length of the CDR3 is 13 residues. CDR1 is SGHTA, CDR2 FQGNSA, per germline. The CDR3 DNA is TGTGCCAGCAGCCAGGGACCTAAAGAGACCCAGTACTTC. Translation: CASSQGPKETQYF.

In this sample, this clonotype turned up a few times. The chain combines TRBV28 with TRBJ2-2; 9 bases fit TRBD1. Trimming at V came to 3 bases and at J to 5 bases, leaving 4 bases not matched to a gene. Germline values: CDR1 MDHEN, CDR2 SYDVKM. This CDR3 spans 15 amino acids. DNA of the CDR3: TGTGCCAGCAGTTTCAACAGGGGGCTGACCGGGGAGCTGTTTTTT. Its translation: CASSFNRGLTGELFF.

This clonotype was detected many times. V and J are TRBV29-1 and TRBJ1-2, with a possible D match to TRBD1 (6 bases). V was clipped by 6 bases and J by 5 bases, with 19 bases between them. The length of the CDR3 is 14 residues. Germline CDR1 and CDR2: SQVTM and ANQGSEA. The CDR3 loop reads CSVGGGPEMYGYTF. Written as DNA, the CDR3 is TGCAGCGTCGGGGGGGGCCCCGAAATGTATGGCTACACCTTC.

The rearrangement joins TRBV7-2 to TRBJ1-1, with 7 bases that match TRBD1. Germline trimming cut 3 bases from V and 5 bases from J; bases unmatched to any gene: 6. Germline lookup yields CDR1 SGHTA and CDR2 FQGNSA. The CDR3 runs to 14 residues. The CDR3 DNA reads as TGTGCCAGCAGCTTTGGCAGGGGGAAGACTGAAGCTTTCTTT. As protein: CASSFGRGKTEAFF. The whole variable domain, remainder taken from reference TRBV7-2 and TRBJ1-1, is GAGVSQSPSNKVTEKGKDVELRCDPISGHTALYWYRQSLGQGLEFLIYFQGNSAPDKSGLPSDRFSAERTGGSVSTLTIQRTQQEDSAVYLCASSFGRGKTEAFFGQGTRLTVV.

On this clonotype: This could be a read error, since a much larger clone is one nucleotide away. Here the CDR3 omits its conserved ending phenylalanine or tryptophan, so a read error is the likely source. J is TRBJ2-7 and V is TRBV5-1; 8 bases align to TRBD1. Germline V gene lookup returns CDR1 SGHRS and CDR2 YFSETQ. V gave up 5 bases and J gave up 4 bases; unmatched junction bases: 8. The CDR3 contains 14 residues. This CDR3 reads CASSPMDRVYEQYL. Written as DNA, the CDR3 is TGCGCCAGCAGTCCTATGGACAGGGTTTACGAGCAGTACCTC.

Ten or more counts support this clonotype. The chain employs TRBV28 and TRBJ1-3; TRBD1 agrees at 7 bases. The trim removed 4 bases at V and 0 bases at J, leaving 3 bases unmatched. The CDR3 has 15 residues. Germline V lookup: CDR1 MDHEN, CDR2 SYDVKM. The CDR3 here is CASSYPGGSGNTIYF. The CDR3 nucleotides read TGTGCCAGCAGTTACCCAGGGGGCTCTGGAAACACCATATATTTT. The full variable domain, completed using reference TRBV28 and TRBJ1-3, is DVKVTQSSRYLVKRTGEKVFLECVQDMDHENMFWYRQDPGLGLRLIYFSYDVKMKEKGDIPEGYSVSREKKERFSLILESASTNQTSMYLCASSYPGGSGNTIYFGEGSWLTVV.

This chain connects TRBV28 to TRBJ2-3, with D unresolved. This CDR3 comprises 13 residues. V lost 8 bases and J lost 5, with 14 bases in between. CDR1 and CDR2 (germline): MDHEN, SYDVKM. In nucleotides, the CDR3 is TGTGCCAGCGGATTCGGGTTCCGAGATACGCAGTATTTT. Residues: CASGFGFRDTQYF. The variable domain in full, with the rest retrieved from reference TRBV28 and TRBJ2-3, is DVKVTQSSRYLVKRTGEKVFLECVQDMDHENMFWYRQDPGLGLRLIYFSYDVKMKEKGDIPEGYSVSREKKERFSLILESASTNQTSMYLCASGFGFRDTQYFGPGTRLTVL.

This clonotype was recorded many times. V is TRBV10-3 and J is TRBJ2-7, with no clear D. Germline CDR1 is ENHRY and CDR2 is SYGVKD. V was cut by 3 bases and J by 2 bases, with 8 bases left in between. This CDR3 is 13 amino acids long. The DNA for the CDR3 is TGTGCCATCAGTGAACTTCTGGCCTACGAGCAGTACTTC. Translating it yields CAISELLAYEQYF.

Worth noting for this clonotype: A much larger clone lies a single base off, so this may be a read error. The rearrangement uses TRBV7-8 and TRBJ2-2; a possible D gene is TRBD2 (7 bases). CDR1 SGHVS and CDR2 FQNEAQ come from the germline V gene. V was clipped by 2 bases and J by 4 bases, with 20 bases between them. The CDR3 loop spans 18 amino acids. In nucleotides, the CDR3 is TGTGCCAGCAGCTTACCCCGCCGGGGGGCACGCGCCACCGGGGAGCTGTTTTTT. Translating gives CASSLPRRGARATGELFF.

About this clonotype: It may be a read error: a sequence one base away is much more abundant. Because it lacks the conserved phenylalanine or tryptophan at the end, this CDR3 is likely a read error. V usage is TRBV3-1 and J usage is TRBJ2-1, with TRBD2 identical over 11 bases. V was pared by 2 bases and J by 5 bases, with 11 bases of the junction left unmatched. From germline, CDR1 is LGHDT and CDR2 YNNKEL (reference sequence). There are 18 residues in the CDR3. In nucleotides, the CDR3 is TGTGCCAGCAGCCAAAGGGCCGGACGGGGACTAGCGGACAATGAGCAGTTCTCC. Its translation: CASSQRAGRGLADNEQFS.

This clonotype occurred many times. This chain links TRBV18 with TRBJ1-5; no firm D call. The CDR3 covers 17 residues. V was pared by 2 bases and J by 0 bases, with 14 bases between. Germline loops: CDR1 KGHSH, CDR2 LQKENI. The CDR3 DNA follows: TGTGCCAGCTCACCAACGGACGGAAGTTATAGCAATCAGCCCCAGCATTTT. Its translation is CASSPTDGSYSNQPQHF.

This clonotype was detected ten times or more. The V call is TRBV5-1, the J call TRBJ1-1; no reliable D call. The CDR3 totals 14 residues. Looked up from germline, CDR1 is SGHRS and CDR2 is YFSETQ. V lost 3 bases to trimming and J lost 3 bases, with 12 bases between them. The CDR3 spells CASSSSRVDTEAFF. In nucleotides, the CDR3 is TGCGCCAGCAGCTCCTCACGAGTCGACACTGAAGCTTTCTTT.

This clonotype has ten or more counts. The rearrangement uses TRBV6-5 and TRBJ2-7; TRBD2 matches 10 bases. Germline V gene lookup returns CDR1 MNHEY and CDR2 SVGAGI. V was pared by 4 bases and J by 3 bases, with 6 bases of the junction left unmatched. The length of the CDR3 is 15 residues. The CDR3 DNA reads as TGTGCCAGCAGTTGGCTAGCGGGAGAGGGCTACGAGCAGTACTTC. This gives the protein CASSWLAGEGYEQYF.

This clonotype was recorded at least ten times. The chain combines TRBV3-1 with TRBJ2-4, with a tentative D call TRBD1 (5 bases). The CDR3 spans 18 residues. Germline values: CDR1 LGHDT, CDR2 YNNKEL (reference sequence). With 0 bases removed from V and 3 bases from J, the gap between germline ends came to 18 bases. The CDR3 protein is CASSQESVGQGVKNIQYF. The CDR3 bases are TGTGCCAGCAGCCAAGAATCGGTCGGACAAGGCGTCAAAAACATTCAGTACTTC.

At least ten counts were recorded for this clonotype. CDR3 residues: CASSLSGRAAEQYF. The CDR3 region has the DNA TGTGCCAGCAGCTTGAGCGGGAGGGCTGCCGAGCAGTACTTC. The V and J genes are TRBV3-1 and TRBJ2-7, with TRBD2 identical over 10 bases. V was clipped by 5 bases and J by 6 bases; unmatched bases: 7. The CDR3 totals 14 residues. The germline V gene encodes CDR1 LGHDT and CDR2 YNNKEL (reference sequence).

Many counts were recorded for this clonotype. The V gene is TRBV20-1, the J gene TRBJ2-1; TRBD2 agrees at 8 bases. The V gene end was trimmed by 6 bases and the J gene end by 8 bases; junction bases not matched to a gene: 3. Per the germline V gene, CDR1 is DFQATT and CDR2 is SNEGSKA (reference sequence). This CDR3 is 11 amino acids long. CDR3 amino acids: CSALGRDEQFF. CDR3 sequence (DNA): TGCAGTGCCCTCGGGAGGGATGAGCAGTTCTTC.

The sample holds many counts of this clonotype. At one end the junction does not follow the germline gene, possibly because of a read error. The V gene is TRBV12-3 or TRBV12-4, the J gene TRBJ2-3; 10 bases fit TRBD2. The CDR3 runs to 14 residues. CDR3 DNA sequence: TGTGCCAGCAGTCTAGCGGGAGTATCAGATACGCAGTATTTT. Translated: CASSLAGVSDTQYF.

In its sample, this clonotype was seen many times. The DNA for the CDR3 is TGCAGTGCTAGCCGGGACAGGGCAAGTTACACCTTC. This codes for CSASRDRASYTF. This sequence joins TRBV20-1 and TRBJ1-2, with 9 positions matching TRBD1. The CDR3 loop spans 12 amino acids. The trim removed 3 bases at V and 11 bases at J, leaving 7 bases unmatched. Germline CDR1 is DFQATT and CDR2 is SNEGSKA (reference sequence).

The sample holds many counts of this clonotype. The gene calls are TRBV28 and TRBJ1-6, with TRBD1 identical over 9 bases. Germline CDR1 MDHEN, CDR2 SYDVKM. Germline trimming cut 8 bases from V and 6 bases from J; bases unmatched to any gene: 8. The CDR3 length is 15 residues. The DNA of the CDR3 is TGTGCCAGCCTATTCGACAGGGGGGTTAATTCACCCCTCCACTTT. Residues: CASLFDRGVNSPLHF.

V gene TRBV2 combines with J gene TRBJ1-1, with unresolved D. This CDR3 comprises 13 residues. The ends were cut back, 7 bases at V and 1 base at J, with 10 bases in the middle. The germline CDR1 and CDR2 sequences are SNHLY and FYNNEI. In nucleotides, the CDR3 is TGTGCCAGCATCAGATGGCCGAACACTGAAGCTTTCTTT. The encoded protein is CASIRWPNTEAFF.

In its sample, this clonotype was seen many times. The J gene is TRBJ2-2, the V gene TRBV29-1; a weak D match, TRBD2 (5 bases). This CDR3 has 12 residues. Trimming took off 8 bases at V and 5 bases at J, with 12 bases between the two ends. Germline lookup yields CDR1 SQVTM and CDR2 ANQGSEA. CDR3 in DNA: TGCAGCTCGAGGAGAGGGACCGGGGAGCTGTTTTTT. Its protein product is CSSRRGTGELFF.

This clonotype occurred many times. V gene TRBV2 combines with J gene TRBJ2-5; tentative D call: TRBD2 (6 bases). The CDR3 length is 17 residues. V shed 0 bases and J shed 5 bases, with 19 bases lying between them. Germline CDR1 reads SNHLY; CDR2 reads FYNNEI. This CDR3 is CASSEADGGSESETQYF. In DNA, the CDR3 is TGTGCCAGCAGTGAAGCGGACGGGGGATCAGAGTCGGAGACCCAGTACTTC.